What follows are 16 T cell receptor beta chains derived from one specimen sequenced in a study of spatial heterogeneity in lung cancer. TCRdb re-analysed the 5' RACE reads in MiXCR, keeping a single row per CDR3 protein. The table includes under 50,000 distinct CDR3 sequences, roughly 5.6% detected once. Time point of the sample: sample taken at primary tumor resection. Whole RNA obtained from tumor, nontumor lung or frozen PBMC underwent sequencing without sorting. Material: PBMCs, obtained at surgery. The receptors derive from a female donor with early-stage non-small cell lung cancer.

Many counts were recorded for this clonotype. This chain uses TRBV25-1 with TRBJ2-3; D is perhaps TRBD1 (7 bases). Germline V gene data show CDR1 as MGHDK and CDR2 as SYGVNS. V was shortened by 3 bases and J by 3 bases, with 16 bases between the two germline ends. The CDR3 spans 16 residues. The DNA of the CDR3 is TGTGCCAGCAGTGACCGTCTGACAGGGAGGACAGATACGCAGTATTTT. Its protein product is CASSDRLTGRTDTQYF.

This clonotype has at least ten counts. This chain connects TRBV20-1 to TRBJ2-5, with a weak D call TRBD2 (5 bases). The ends were cut back, 7 bases at V and 7 bases at J, with 13 bases in the middle. The CDR3 contains 11 residues. CDR1 is DFQATT, CDR2 SNEGSKA, per germline (reference sequence). This CDR3 reads CSGVHGGTQYF. CDR3 in DNA: TGCAGTGGGGTACATGGAGGGACCCAGTACTTC.

The chain couples TRBV5-4 to TRBJ1-5; D might be TRBD1 (6 bases). The germline CDR1 and CDR2 sequences are SGHNT and YYREEE (reference sequence). V was cut by 5 bases and J by 5 bases, with 14 bases left in between. The CDR3 has 14 residues. The CDR3 is CASRARGRDQPQHF. CDR3 DNA: TGTGCCAGCAGGGCGCGGGGGCGCGATCAGCCCCAGCATTTT.

This clonotype appeared many times. The rearrangement links TRBV28 to TRBJ1-1; 8 nucleotides agree with TRBD1. CDR3 length: 15 amino acids. The germline CDR1 and CDR2 sequences are MDHEN and SYDVKM. The V and J ends lost 5 bases and 0 bases, in that order; junction bases with no gene match: 5. The CDR3 protein is CASSATTGVNTEAFF. The CDR3, as DNA: TGTGCCAGCAGTGCAACGACAGGGGTGAACACTGAAGCTTTCTTT.

A few counts support this clonotype. The chain has TRBV7-2 and TRBJ2-2, with D possibly TRBD1 on 6 matching bases. In germline, CDR1 is SGHTA, CDR2 FQGNSA. This CDR3 contains 18 residues. Trimming removed 2 bases from V and 3 bases from J, with 19 bases in between. The CDR3 reads CASSLLAPRGLYTGELFF. CDR3 coding DNA: TGTGCCAGCAGCTTATTAGCTCCCAGGGGCCTCTACACCGGGGAGCTGTTTTTT. The variable domain in full, with the rest retrieved from reference TRBV7-2 and TRBJ2-2, is GAGVSQSPSNKVTEKGKDVELRCDPISGHTALYWYRQSLGQGLEFLIYFQGNSAPDKSGLPSDRFSAERTGGSVSTLTIQRTQQEDSAVYLCASSLLAPRGLYTGELFFGEGSRLTVL.

In its sample, this clonotype was seen a few times. The rearrangement joins TRBV21-1 to TRBJ2-7; the table names TRBD2, a call not compared with the DNA. TRBV21-1 is a listed pseudogene. The CDR3 has 19 residues. As DNA, the CDR3 is TGTGCCAGCAGCAAAGGCCCGGGACTAGCGGGAAGGAGCTCCTACGAGCAGTACTTC. Amino acids: CASSKGPGLAGRSSYEQYF.

This clonotype was counted many times. The chain couples TRBV6-4 to TRBJ2-3; 10 nucleotides line up with TRBD1. V trimming: 0 bases; J trimming: 4 bases; junction bases outside the gene matches: 1. Germline-derived CDR1 and CDR2 are MRHNA and SNTAGT. CDR3 length: 15 residues. CDR3 amino acids: CASSDSTGGPDTQYF. CDR3 nucleotides: TGTGCCAGCAGTGACTCGACAGGGGGCCCAGATACGCAGTATTTT.

The chain has TRBV19 and TRBJ2-7, with TRBD2 matching 7 bases. Germline-derived CDR1 and CDR2 are LNHDA and SQIVND (reference sequence). The CDR3 loop spans 11 amino acids. The V segment lost 7 bases and the J segment 6 bases; nucleotides outside the gene matches: 3. Here the CDR3 DNA reads TGTGCCAGTATACGGACTAGCGAGCAGTACTTC. Translated: CASIRTSEQYF.

This CDR3 is CASRLGGGDGYTF. CDR3 coding DNA: TGTGCCAGCAGGCTCGGAGGTGGTGATGGCTACACCTTC. The rearrangement uses TRBV27 and TRBJ1-2; D is undetermined. Trimming stripped 6 bases from V and 6 bases from J, with 14 bases between. This CDR3 spans 13 amino acids. The germline CDR1 and CDR2 sequences are MNHEY and SMNVEV (reference sequence).

Many counts were recorded for this clonotype. The chain couples TRBV20-1 to TRBJ2-5; perhaps TRBD2 as D (6 bases). The ends were cut back, 4 bases at V and 2 bases at J, with 11 bases in the middle. Per germline, CDR1 DFQATT and CDR2 SNEGSKA (reference sequence). CDR3 length: 13 amino acids. The CDR3 DNA reads as TGCAGTGCTAACACCCGGGGGCAAGAGACCCAGTACTTC. It specifies CSANTRGQETQYF.

There are many counts of this clonotype. The chain uses TRBV13 and TRBJ2-3; no clear D gene. The CDR3 sequence is 14 residues long. Trimming shortened V by 8 bases and J by 2 bases, and 14 bases separated the two germline ends. Per germline, CDR1 PRHDT and CDR2 FYEKMQ (reference sequence). The CDR3 bases are TGTGCCAGCCGCCGACTCGGTACCACAGATACGCAGTATTTT. It yields the protein CASRRLGTTDTQYF.

This clonotype was counted at least ten times. CDR3 residues: CASSSLGFMNTEAFF. The CDR3 nucleotides are TGTGCCAGCAGTAGTTTAGGGTTCATGAACACTGAAGCTTTCTTT. The chain links TRBV28 to TRBJ1-1; unclear D gene. CDR3 length: 15 residues. Trimming left V 5 bases short and J 0 bases short, with 13 bases between. Germline-derived CDR1 and CDR2 are MDHEN and SYDVKM.

This clonotype came up a few times. The CDR3 region has the DNA TGCAGTGCTAGAGGGTCGGGGGGCGATGAGCAGTTCTTC. It is translated as CSARGSGGDEQFF. This rearrangement joins TRBV20-1 to TRBJ2-1, with a tentative D call TRBD2 (7 bases). This CDR3 region has 13 residues. Trimming shortened V by 1 base and J by 8 bases, and 12 bases separated the two germline ends. Per the germline V gene, CDR1 is DFQATT and CDR2 is SNEGSKA (reference sequence).

This clonotype was recorded at least ten times. The chain couples TRBV10-3 to TRBJ2-3, with D possibly TRBD1 on 6 matching bases. V lost 0 bases to trimming and J lost 0 bases, with 7 bases between them. The CDR3 has 15 residues. Germline CDR1 ENHRY, CDR2 SYGVKD. Here the CDR3 reads CAISESGASTDTQYF. In DNA, the CDR3 is TGTGCCATCAGTGAGTCGGGGGCTAGCACAGATACGCAGTATTTT.

Many counts were recorded for this clonotype. The chain couples TRBV3-1 to TRBJ1-1; D may be TRBD1 (5 bases). Trimming took off 0 bases at V and 4 bases at J, with 12 bases between the two ends. The V gene's germline CDR1 is LGHDT and CDR2 YNNKEL (reference sequence). The CDR3 sequence is 15 residues long. The CDR3 sequence: CASSQDLGRVTEAFF. DNA for the CDR3: TGTGCCAGCAGCCAAGATTTGGGCAGGGTCACTGAAGCTTTCTTT.

This clonotype has at least ten counts. The J gene is TRBJ2-5, the V gene TRBV4-2; D tentatively reads TRBD1 or TRBD2 (5 bases each). The CDR3 is 14 amino acids. CDR1 and CDR2 from the germline V gene are LGHNA and YNFKEQ. V dropped 0 bases and J dropped 5 bases, with 10 bases sitting between them. This CDR3 reads CASSQDWGTETQYF. For the CDR3, the DNA is TGTGCCAGCAGCCAAGATTGGGGGACGGAGACCCAGTACTTC.